This T cell receptor (beta chain) was captured in a study of human T cells and chemical hapten exposure. General study points: TCRs at a frequency above 1 in 1000 stayed unchanged with DPC sensitization.

As to time point: patch test 2, 6 weeks after DPC sensitization. Treatment specified: therapeutic diphenylcyclopropenone sensitization with weekly scalp DPC. This clonotype was seen only a few times. Its target is unknown. Unique molecular identifiers were affixed to discrete cDNA molecules within the library. Methods used by the authors: Per-sample TCR counts ranged from about 20,000 to 690,600, median around 96,000. TCRdb used MiXCR to reprocess the RACE reads, holding one entry per CDR3 protein. In this record, the V and J calls reflect TCRdb's handling and not the investigators' own analysis. This sample has about 54,000 distinct CDR3 sequences, with around 9.4% found just once. Germline loops: CDR1 SGDLS, CDR2 YYNGEE. After removal of 3 bases from V and 4 bases from J, the junction contained 7 bases not matched to a gene. The CDR3 contains 15 residues.

The chain links TRBV9 to TRBJ2-7, with 10 bases that match TRBD2. This specimen consisted of whole blood, obtained in connection with sensitization to the hapten diphenylcyclopropenone (DPC). This sequence originates from a woman aged 45-65 years with alopecia areata. Some clones in this sample may be carry-over from other donors' samples. CDR3 in DNA: TGTGCCAGCAGCGCCCAACTAGCGGGACCTTACGAGCAGTACTTC. This translates into CASSAQLAGPYEQYF.